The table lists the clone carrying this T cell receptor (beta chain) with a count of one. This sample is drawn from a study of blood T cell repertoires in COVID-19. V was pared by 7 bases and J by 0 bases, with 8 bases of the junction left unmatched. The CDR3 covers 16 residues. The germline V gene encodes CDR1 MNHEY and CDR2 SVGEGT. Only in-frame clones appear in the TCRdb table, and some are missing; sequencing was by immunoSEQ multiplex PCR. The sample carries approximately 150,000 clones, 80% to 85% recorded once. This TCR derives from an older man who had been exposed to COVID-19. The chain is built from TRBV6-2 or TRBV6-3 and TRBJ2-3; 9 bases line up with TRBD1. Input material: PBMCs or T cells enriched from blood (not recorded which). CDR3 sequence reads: CASTPLGTGSTDTQYF. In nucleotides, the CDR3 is TGTGCCAGCACCCCCCTCGGGACAGGGAGCACAGATACGCAGTATTTT.